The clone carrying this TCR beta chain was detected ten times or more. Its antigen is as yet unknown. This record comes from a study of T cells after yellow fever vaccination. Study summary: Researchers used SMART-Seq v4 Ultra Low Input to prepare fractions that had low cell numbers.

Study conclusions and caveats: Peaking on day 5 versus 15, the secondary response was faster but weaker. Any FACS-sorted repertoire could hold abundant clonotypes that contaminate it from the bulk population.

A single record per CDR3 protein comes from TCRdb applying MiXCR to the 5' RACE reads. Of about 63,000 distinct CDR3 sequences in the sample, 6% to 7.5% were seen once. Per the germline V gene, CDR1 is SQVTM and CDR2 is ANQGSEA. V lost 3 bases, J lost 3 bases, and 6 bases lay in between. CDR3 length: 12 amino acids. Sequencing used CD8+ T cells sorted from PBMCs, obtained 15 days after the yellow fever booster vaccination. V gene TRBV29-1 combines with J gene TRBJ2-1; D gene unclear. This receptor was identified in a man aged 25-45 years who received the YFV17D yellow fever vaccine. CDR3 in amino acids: CSVEICYNEQFF. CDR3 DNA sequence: TGCAGCGTTGAGATATGCTACAATGAGCAGTTCTTC.